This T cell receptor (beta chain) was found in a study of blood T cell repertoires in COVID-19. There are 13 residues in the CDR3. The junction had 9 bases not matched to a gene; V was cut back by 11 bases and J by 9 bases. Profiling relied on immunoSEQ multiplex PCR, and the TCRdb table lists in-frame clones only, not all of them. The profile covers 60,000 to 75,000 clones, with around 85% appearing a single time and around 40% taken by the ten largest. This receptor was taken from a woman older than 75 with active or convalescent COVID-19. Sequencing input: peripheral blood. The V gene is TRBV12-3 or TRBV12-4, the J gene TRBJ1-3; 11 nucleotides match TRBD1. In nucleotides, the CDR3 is TGTGCCTGCTACCGGGACAGGGGGACCACCATATATTTT. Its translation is CACYRDRGTTIYF.